This T cell receptor (beta chain) was sequenced in a study of identical twins. In its sample, this clonotype was seen many times. CDR1 DFQATT and CDR2 SNEGSKA come from the germline V gene (reference sequence). V was cut by 0 bases and J by 9 bases, with 21 bases left in between. There are 16 residues in the CDR3. TCRdb itself ran the 5' RACE reads through MiXCR, one entry per CDR3 protein. The data show around 290,000 distinct CDR3 sequences, nearly 9.5% seen once. The sample was also linked to a second study, of yellow fever vaccine responses in identical twins.

Sequencing used CD8+ T cells sorted from blood. The clonotype was recovered from a woman younger than 35 in good health. The chain couples TRBV20-1 to TRBJ2-1; the D is unclear. For the CDR3, the DNA is TGCAGTGCTAGAGATCGTGCCGGTGTGGTTGGCGCTGAGCAGTTCTTC. Residues: CSARDRAGVVGAEQFF.